This T cell receptor beta chain was captured in a study of T-cell reconstitution after alpha-beta-depleted transplantation in children. Study-level results: In patients about two months after transplant, alpha-beta T cells reportedly arose from several hundred expanded graft clones.

Molecular barcoding with unique molecular identifiers was used for the TCRbeta library. In TCRdb, the PCR reads were re-called with MiXCR into one record per CDR3 protein. The sample lists about 510,000 distinct CDR3 sequences, around 10% occurring once. There are many counts of this clonotype. What it binds is not known. In germline, CDR1 is MDHEN, CDR2 SYDVKM. V shed 8 bases, J shed 8 bases, and the junction held 11 bases outside the gene matches. This CDR3 spans 14 amino acids. The source is a female patient between 2 and 15 years old who had a stem cell transplant for aplastic anemia, so the T cells may come from the graft donor. Source: PBMCs, mostly from graft donor cells, taken 180 days after TCRalphabeta/CD19-depleted stem cell transplant. The rearrangement joins TRBV28 to TRBJ1-2; 10 nucleotides match TRBD1. CDR3 region: CASRSGQGSMGYTF. Written as DNA, the CDR3 is TGTGCCAGCCGATCGGGACAGGGGTCTATGGGCTACACCTTC.